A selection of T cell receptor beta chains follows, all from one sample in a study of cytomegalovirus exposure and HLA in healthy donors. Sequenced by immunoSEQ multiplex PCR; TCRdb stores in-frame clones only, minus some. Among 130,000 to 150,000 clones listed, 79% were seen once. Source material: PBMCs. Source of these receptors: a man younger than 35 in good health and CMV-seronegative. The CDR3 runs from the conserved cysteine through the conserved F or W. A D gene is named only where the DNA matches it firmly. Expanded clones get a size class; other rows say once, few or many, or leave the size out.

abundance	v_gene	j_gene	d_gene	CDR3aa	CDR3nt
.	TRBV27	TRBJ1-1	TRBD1	CASSPGTGEMNTEAFF	TGTGCCAGCAGCCCCGGGACAGGGGAGATGAACACTGAAGCTTTCTTT
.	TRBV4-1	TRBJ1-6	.	CASSQVSGFGSPLHF	TGCGCCAGCAGCCAAGTCTCAGGGTTTGGGTCACCCCTCCACTTT
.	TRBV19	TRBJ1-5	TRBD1	CASSTLGQANNQPQHF	TGTGCCAGTAGTACCCTGGGACAGGCAAACAATCAGCCCCAGCATTTT
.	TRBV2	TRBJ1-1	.	CASRAVESTEAFF	TGTGCCAGCAGGGCCGTGGAGAGCACTGAAGCTTTCTTT
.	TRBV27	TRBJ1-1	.	CASSLRGLDEAFF	TGTGCCAGCAGTTTAAGGGGCCTAGATGAAGCTTTCTTT
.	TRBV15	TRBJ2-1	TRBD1	CATSRGTGKNEQFF	TGTGCCACCAGCAGAGGGACAGGCAAGAATGAGCAGTTCTTC
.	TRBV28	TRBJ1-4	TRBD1	CASSFSGQGSEKLFF	TGTGCCAGCAGTTTTTCGGGACAGGGTAGTGAAAAACTGTTTTTT
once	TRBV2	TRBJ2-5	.	CASEGYQETQYF	TGTGCCAGCGAGGGATACCAAGAGACCCAGTACTTC
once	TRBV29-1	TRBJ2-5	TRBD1	CSSLHDRGGETQYF	TGCAGCTCATTACACGACAGGGGAGGTGAGACCCAGTACTTC
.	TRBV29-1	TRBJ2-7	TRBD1	CSATGQGYEQYF	TGCAGCGCAACGGGACAGGGCTACGAGCAGTACTTC
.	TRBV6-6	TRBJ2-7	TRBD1	CASSSGTGARQQYF	TGTGCCAGCAGCTCAGGGACAGGGGCCCGGCAGCAGTACTTC
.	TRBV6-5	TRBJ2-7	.	CASSYSWQGSYEQYF	TGTGCCAGCAGTTACTCGTGGCAGGGCTCCTACGAGCAGTACTTC
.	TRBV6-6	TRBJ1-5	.	CASSLMVVQPQHF	TGTGCCAGCAGCCTAATGGTGGTTCAGCCCCAGCATTTT
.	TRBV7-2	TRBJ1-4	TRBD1	CASSFGDRGRLNEKLFF	TGTGCCAGCAGCTTTGGGGACAGGGGTCGACTTAATGAAAAACTGTTTTTT
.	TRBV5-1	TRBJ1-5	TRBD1	CASSPGTGANQPQHF	TGCGCCAGCAGCCCCGGGACAGGCGCCAATCAGCCCCAGCATTTT
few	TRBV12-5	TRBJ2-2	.	CASGLIQGGTGELFF	TGTGCTAGTGGTTTGATTCAGGGGGGCACCGGGGAGCTGTTTTTT
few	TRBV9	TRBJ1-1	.	CASSSGQALNTEAFF	TGTGCCAGCAGCAGTGGACAAGCCTTGAACACTGAAGCTTTCTTT
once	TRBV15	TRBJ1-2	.	CATSTAGPHYGYTF	TGTGCCACCAGCACGGCGGGCCCCCACTATGGCTACACCTTC